This T cell receptor (beta chain) was captured by sequencing in a study of T cells expressing NK-cell markers. The CDR3 extends over 14 amino acids. Germline assignment: CDR1 MNHNS and CDR2 SASEGT. TCRdb re-called the 5' RACE reads and gives one entry per CDR3 protein, without DNA. The table for this sample gives a few hundred thousand distinct CDR3 sequences. The chain carries TRBV6-1 and TRBJ2-5. The source material was blood T cells: a sorted CD56 or NKG2C T cell subset, CD4+ or CD8+ T cells, or bulk PBMC T cells (not recorded which). The clonotype comes from a man aged 18 to 30 in good health. The CDR3 region is CASSEVGFQETQYF.